The 11 T cell receptor beta chains listed next were all sequenced from one sample in a study of blood T cell repertoires in COVID-19 (dated by TCRdb to 2019 to 2021). Libraries were constructed by the immunoSEQ multiplex PCR assay. Entries here come from immuneACCESS through TCRdb and include only in-frame sequences with V and J called. Some clones fail to appear in such tables; in the studies checked, an unresolved V gene covers under half of the shortfall, and the cause of the remainder is unknown. The sample includes some 250,000 clones, with about nine tenths observed a single time. The biggest ten clones account for 1.2% of the sample. Specimen: PBMCs or T cells enriched from blood (not recorded which). These receptors were obtained from a human donor in a cohort exposed to, infected with or recovered from COVID-19 (not recorded which). The donor label of this sample is uncertain.

The chain joins TRBV18 to TRBJ2-5; 9 bases line up with TRBD1. CDR1 KGHSH and CDR2 LQKENI come from the germline V gene. The trim removed 9 bases at V and 0 bases at J, leaving 5 bases unmatched. The CDR3 is made up of 14 amino acids. CDR3 in amino acids: CASWTGAYQETQYF. CDR3 coding DNA: TGTGCCAGTTGGACAGGGGCGTACCAAGAGACCCAGTACTTC.

In this sample, this clone turned up once. V and J are TRBV27 and TRBJ2-7, with D maybe TRBD1 (6 bases). V was shortened by 4 bases and J by 0 bases, with 16 bases between the two germline ends. The CDR3 runs 16 residues. Germline V gene sequence: CDR1 MNHEY, CDR2 SMNVEV (reference sequence). CDR3 in DNA: TGTGCCAGCAGTTCTGGGGGCGACCGGGACTCCTACGAGCAGTACTTC. Translation: CASSSGGDRDSYEQYF.

This rearrangement joins TRBV7-9 to TRBJ2-3; possible D gene TRBD1, 6 bases. Germline CDR1 SEHNR, CDR2 FQNEAQ (reference sequence). Trimming removed 3 bases at V and 2 bases at J, with 12 bases between. The CDR3 consists of 15 residues. The CDR3 loop reads CASSFGQGHTDTQYF. The CDR3 DNA reads TGTGCCAGCAGCTTCGGCCAGGGGCACACAGATACGCAGTATTTT.

The gene calls are TRBV18 and TRBJ1-2, with TRBD1 matching over 7 bases. This CDR3 is 16 amino acids long. Germline V gene lookup returns CDR1 KGHSH and CDR2 LQKENI. The ends lost 2 bases at V and 5 bases at J; junction bases unmatched: 11. CDR3 region: CASSPNSGTAEYGYTF. The CDR3 coding sequence is TGTGCCAGCTCACCAAACTCCGGGACAGCGGAGTATGGCTACACCTTC.

The rearrangement joins TRBV6-2 or TRBV6-3 to TRBJ1-5; no firm D call. Germline V gene data show CDR1 as MNHEY and CDR2 as SVGEGT. The V gene lost 0 bases and the J gene lost 0 bases, with 9 bases spanning the gap. The CDR3 loop spans 16 amino acids. The CDR3 region is CASSYSSRYSNQPQHF. For the CDR3, the DNA is TGTGCCAGCAGTTACTCGAGCAGGTATAGCAATCAGCCCCAGCATTTT.

The chain recombines TRBV7-9 with TRBJ2-1; 7 bases agree with TRBD2. Losses at the gene ends were 2 bases for V and 1 base for J; bases not matched to a gene: 2. This CDR3 region has 15 residues. CDR1 is SEHNR and CDR2 is FQNEAQ in the germline V gene (reference sequence). CDR3 nucleotide sequence: TGTGCCAGCAGCTTATGGGGGGGTTCCTACAATGAGCAGTTCTTC. Its translation is CASSLWGGSYNEQFF.

This clone occurred once. The chain uses TRBV5-1 and TRBJ2-3; 13 bases are a match to TRBD2. This CDR3 comprises 16 residues. Germline assignment: CDR1 SGHRS and CDR2 YFSETQ. The V gene end was trimmed by 4 bases and the J gene end by 2 bases; junction bases not matched to a gene: 4. The CDR3 DNA reads TGCGCCAGCAGCAGAGGACTAGCGGGGGACACAGATACGCAGTATTTT. Residues: CASSRGLAGDTDTQYF.

V is TRBV10-3 and J is TRBJ2-3; 9 bases are a match to TRBD1. Looked up from germline, CDR1 is ENHRY and CDR2 is SYGVKD. V gave up 6 bases and J gave up 4 bases; unmatched junction bases: 5. CDR3 length equals 14 residues. CDR3 bases: TGTGCCATCAGGGACAGGGGAGGGGCAGATACGCAGTATTTT. Amino acids: CAIRDRGGADTQYF.

The V gene is TRBV14, the J gene TRBJ1-4; weak D call: TRBD1 (6 bases). CDR1 is SGHDN and CDR2 is FVKESK in the germline V gene. V was clipped by 1 base and J by 6 bases, with 21 bases between them. The CDR3 runs to 18 residues. In DNA form, the CDR3 reads TGTGCCAGCAGCCAAGGCCAGGGGACCAAAGCCTCTTATGAAAAACTGTTTTTT. Translation gives CASSQGQGTKASYEKLFF.

The genes are TRBV5-4 and TRBJ1-5; 8 bases line up with TRBD1. Germline CDR1 and CDR2: SGHNT and YYREEE (reference sequence). The CDR3 length is 14 residues. Trimming at V came to 3 bases and at J to 5 bases, leaving 4 bases not matched to a gene. The CDR3 sequence: CASSSSGGDQPQHF. The CDR3 DNA follows: TGTGCCAGCAGCTCATCAGGGGGCGATCAGCCCCAGCATTTT.

The CDR3 DNA sequence: TGCGCCAGCAGTCAATCGCGAGAGCAGTACTTC. Translated, it gives CASSQSREQYF. This chain uses TRBV23-1 with TRBJ2-7; the D is unclear. TRBV23-1 is recorded as an ORF, its role being uncertain. V lost 0 bases to trimming and J lost 7 bases, with 4 bases between them. CDR3 length: 11 amino acids.